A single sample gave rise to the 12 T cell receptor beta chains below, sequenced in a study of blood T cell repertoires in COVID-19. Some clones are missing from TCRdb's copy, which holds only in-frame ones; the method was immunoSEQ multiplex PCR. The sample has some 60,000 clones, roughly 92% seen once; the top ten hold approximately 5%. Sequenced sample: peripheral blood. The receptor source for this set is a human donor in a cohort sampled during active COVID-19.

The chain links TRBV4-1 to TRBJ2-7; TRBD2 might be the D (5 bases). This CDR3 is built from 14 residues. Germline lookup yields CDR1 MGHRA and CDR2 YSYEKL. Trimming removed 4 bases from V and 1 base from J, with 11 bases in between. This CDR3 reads CASSRGDPSYEQYF. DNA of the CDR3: TGCGCCAGCAGCCGGGGAGATCCATCCTACGAGCAGTACTTC.

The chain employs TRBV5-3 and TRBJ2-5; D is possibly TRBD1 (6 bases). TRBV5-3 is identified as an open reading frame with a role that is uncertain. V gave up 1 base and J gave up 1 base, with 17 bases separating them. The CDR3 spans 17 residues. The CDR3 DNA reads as TGTGCCAGAAGCTTGAAGCCGACAGGAACACCCCAAGAGACCCAGTACTTC. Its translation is CARSLKPTGTPQETQYF.

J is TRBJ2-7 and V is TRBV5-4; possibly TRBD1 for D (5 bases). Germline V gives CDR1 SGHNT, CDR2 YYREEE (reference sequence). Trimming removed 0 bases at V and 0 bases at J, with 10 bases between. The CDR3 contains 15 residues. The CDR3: CASSLGGHSSYEQYF. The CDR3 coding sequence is TGTGCCAGCAGCTTGGGCGGACATAGCTCCTACGAGCAGTACTTC.

CDR3 region: CASIYSGQDGYTF. For the CDR3, the DNA is TGTGCCAGCATTTACTCCGGACAGGATGGCTACACCTTC. This chain uses TRBV5-6 with TRBJ1-2; the match to TRBD1 covers 7 bases. With V trimmed by 6 bases and J by 6 bases, 8 bases remained unmatched. The germline CDR1 and CDR2 sequences are SGHDT and YYEEEE. The CDR3 has 13 amino acids.

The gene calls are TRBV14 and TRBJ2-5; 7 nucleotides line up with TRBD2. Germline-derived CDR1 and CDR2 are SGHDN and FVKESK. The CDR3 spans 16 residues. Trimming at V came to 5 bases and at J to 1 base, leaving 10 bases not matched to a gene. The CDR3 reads CASSSWGRDSQETQYF. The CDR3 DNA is TGTGCCAGCAGCTCCTGGGGGAGGGATAGCCAAGAGACCCAGTACTTC. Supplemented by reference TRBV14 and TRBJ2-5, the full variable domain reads EAGVTQFPSHSVIEKGQTVTLRCDPISGHDNLYWYRRVMGKEIKFLLHFVKESKQDESGMPNNRFLAERTGGTYSTLKVQPAELEDSGVYFCASSSWGRDSQETQYFGPGTRLLVL.

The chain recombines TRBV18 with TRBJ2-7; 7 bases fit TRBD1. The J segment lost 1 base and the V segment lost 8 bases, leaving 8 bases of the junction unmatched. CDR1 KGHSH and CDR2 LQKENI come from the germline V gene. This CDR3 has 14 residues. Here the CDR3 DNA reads TGTGCCAGCGCCTTACAGGGGTCTTCCTACGAGCAGTACTTC. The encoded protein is CASALQGSSYEQYF. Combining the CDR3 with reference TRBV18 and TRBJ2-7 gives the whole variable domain NAGVMQNPRHLVRRRGQEARLRCSPMKGHSHVYWYRQLPEEGLKFMVYLQKENIIDESGMPKERFSAEFPKEGPSILRIQQVVRGDSAAYFCASALQGSSYEQYFGPGTRLTVT.

This CDR3 reads CASRALNQPQHF. The CDR3 DNA sequence: TGTGCCAGCAGGGCCTTGAATCAGCCCCAGCATTTT. The chain employs TRBV6-5 and TRBJ1-5; no definite D call. The V end lost 6 bases, the J end lost 4 bases, and 7 bases lay between the germline ends. Per germline, CDR1 MNHEY and CDR2 SVGAGI. The CDR3 consists of 12 residues.

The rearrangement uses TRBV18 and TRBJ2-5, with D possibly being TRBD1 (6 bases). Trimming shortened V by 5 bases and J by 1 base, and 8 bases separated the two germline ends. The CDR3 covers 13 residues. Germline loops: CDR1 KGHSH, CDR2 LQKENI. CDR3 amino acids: CASSSRGQETQYF. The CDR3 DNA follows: TGTGCCAGCTCAAGCAGGGGCCAAGAGACCCAGTACTTC.

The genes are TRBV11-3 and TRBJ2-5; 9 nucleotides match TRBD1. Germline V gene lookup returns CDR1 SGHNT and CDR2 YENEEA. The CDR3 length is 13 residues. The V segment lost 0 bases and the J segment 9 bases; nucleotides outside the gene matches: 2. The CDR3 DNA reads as TGTGCCAGCAGCTTAGACGACAGGGGGGCCCAGTACTTC. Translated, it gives CASSLDDRGAQYF.

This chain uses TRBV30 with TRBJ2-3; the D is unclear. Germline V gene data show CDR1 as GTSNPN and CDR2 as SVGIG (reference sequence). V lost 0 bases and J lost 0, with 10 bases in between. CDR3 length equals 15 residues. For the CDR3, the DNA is TGTGCCTGGAGTGTAGGTTTGCGGAGCACAGATACGCAGTATTTT. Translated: CAWSVGLRSTDTQYF.

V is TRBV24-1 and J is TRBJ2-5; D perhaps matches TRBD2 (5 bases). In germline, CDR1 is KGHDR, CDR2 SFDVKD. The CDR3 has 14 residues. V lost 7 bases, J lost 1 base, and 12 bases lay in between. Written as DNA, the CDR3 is TGTGCCACCAGCGCGGGTGGTTTCCAAGAGACCCAGTACTTC. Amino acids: CATSAGGFQETQYF.

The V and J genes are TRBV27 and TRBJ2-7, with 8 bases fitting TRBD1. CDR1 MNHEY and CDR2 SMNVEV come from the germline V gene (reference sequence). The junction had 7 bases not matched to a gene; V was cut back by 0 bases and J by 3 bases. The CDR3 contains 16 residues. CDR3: CASSLSTPGQGYEQYF. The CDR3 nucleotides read TGTGCCAGCAGTTTATCGACCCCCGGACAGGGCTACGAGCAGTACTTC.